The next 29 T cell receptor beta chains were all read from a single sample in a study of blood T cell repertoires in COVID-19 (dated by TCRdb to 2018 to 2020). Libraries were made using the immunoSEQ multiplex PCR assay. This immuneACCESS table, as held by TCRdb, lists in-frame sequences with V and J called but not all clones. Of the missing ones, under half trace to an unresolved V gene in checked studies; the others have no known cause. In all, the sample holds some 220,000 clones, and 80% to 90% of those were seen once. Clones ranked in the top ten supply 9.7% of the sample. Specimen: peripheral blood. These TCRs come from a man aged 50-59 years with active or convalescent COVID-19.

Here the CDR3 DNA reads TGTGCCAGCAGCTTAGCCCCGCAGAACTATGGCTACACCTTC. It yields the protein CASSLAPQNYGYTF. The chain employs TRBV7-9 and TRBJ1-2; no reliable D call. From germline, CDR1 is SEHNR and CDR2 FQNEAQ (reference sequence). Trimming left V 0 bases short and J 2 bases short, with 7 bases between. The CDR3 spans 14 residues. Looking up the rest from reference TRBV7-9 and TRBJ1-2 gives the full variable domain: DTGVSQNPRHKITKRGQNVTFRCDPISEHNRLYWYRQTLGQGPEFLTYFQNEAQLEKSRLLSDRFSAERPKGSFSTLEIQRTEQGDSAMYLCASSLAPQNYGYTFGSGTRLTVV.

The chain joins TRBV5-1 to TRBJ2-5; D is possibly TRBD1 (6 bases). This CDR3 contains 14 residues. Trimming removed 0 bases at V and 5 bases at J, with 11 bases between. CDR1 and CDR2 (germline): SGHRS, YFSETQ. The CDR3 DNA reads TGCGCCAGCAGCTTGGATGGGGGCGCGGAGACCCAGTACTTC. As protein: CASSLDGGAETQYF.

The chain joins TRBV24-1 to TRBJ2-5, with 8 bases matching TRBD2. CDR1 and CDR2 from the germline V gene are KGHDR and SFDVKD. This CDR3 contains 18 residues. After removal of 0 bases from V and 4 bases from J, the junction contained 12 bases not matched to a gene. The DNA of the CDR3 is TGTGCCACCAGTGATTTGCGTCCGGGAGGGACAAGTTCAGAGACCCAGTACTTC. Protein sequence: CATSDLRPGGTSSETQYF.

V usage is TRBV28 and J usage is TRBJ1-5; 9 bases fit TRBD1. CDR3 length: 17 amino acids. The J segment lost 4 bases and the V segment lost 5 bases, leaving 12 bases of the junction unmatched. Germline values: CDR1 MDHEN, CDR2 SYDVKM. The CDR3 spells CASSKPMSGQGNQPQHF. DNA of the CDR3: TGTGCCAGCAGTAAACCCATGTCGGGACAGGGTAATCAGCCCCAGCATTTT.

V gene TRBV21-1 combines with J gene TRBJ2-7; the tabulated D call, TRBD1, remains unverified against the DNA. TRBV21-1 is tagged as a pseudogene. This CDR3 spans 19 amino acids. CDR3 sequence (DNA): TGTGCCAGCAGCCCCAGGCCGGGACAGGGGGGGAGAAGCTCCTACGAGCAGTACTTC. Amino acid sequence: CASSPRPGQGGRSSYEQYF.

The rearrangement links TRBV9 to TRBJ1-3, with 8 bases lining up with TRBD1. V gave up 4 bases and J gave up 3 bases; unmatched junction bases: 9. The V gene's germline CDR1 is SGDLS and CDR2 YYNGEE. The CDR3 runs 16 residues. The CDR3, as DNA: TGTGCCAGCAGCACCCGGACAGGGACGGGTGGAAACACCATATATTTT. This codes for CASSTRTGTGGNTIYF. The whole variable domain, remainder taken from reference TRBV9 and TRBJ1-3, is DSGVTQTPKHLITATGQRVTLRCSPRSGDLSVYWYQQSLDQGLQFLIQYYNGEERAKGNILERFSAQQFPDLHSELNLSSLELGDSALYFCASSTRTGTGGNTIYFGEGSWLTVV.

Written as DNA, the CDR3 is TGTGCCAGCAGAGCAGGGGGCGACGAGCAGTACGTC. Translation: CASRAGGDEQYV. J is TRBJ2-7 and V is TRBV28; 8 bases agree with TRBD1. Trimming took 6 bases from V and 5 from J; bases not matched to a gene: 3. Germline CDR1 MDHEN, CDR2 SYDVKM. This CDR3 region has 12 residues.

The genes are TRBV5-1 and TRBJ1-1; tentatively, D is TRBD1 (6 bases). CDR1 SGHRS and CDR2 YFSETQ come from the germline V gene. The CDR3 contains 15 residues. V dropped 0 bases and J dropped 1 base, with 10 bases sitting between them. The CDR3 protein is CASSLVWGRNTEAFF. In DNA, the CDR3 is TGCGCCAGCAGCTTGGTCTGGGGGCGGAACACTGAAGCTTTCTTT.

The chain joins TRBV28 to TRBJ2-1, with TRBD1 identical over 12 bases. The germline CDR1 and CDR2 sequences are MDHEN and SYDVKM. V lost 7 bases to trimming and J lost 7 bases; unmatched junction nucleotides: 11. The CDR3 covers 16 residues. The CDR3 nucleotides read TGTGCCAGCACCTCCCCCGGGACAGGGGGCTGGAATGAGCAGTTCTTC. Its translation is CASTSPGTGGWNEQFF.

The chain carries TRBV7-3 and TRBJ1-1, with D possibly being TRBD1 (5 bases). The V gene lost 2 bases and the J gene lost 11 bases, with 15 bases spanning the gap. CDR1 and CDR2 from the germline V gene are SGHTA and FQGTGA. The CDR3 sequence is 13 residues long. The CDR3 DNA reads as TGTGCCAGCAGCTTAGAAAGTACAGGAATGGCTTTCTTT. Its protein is CASSLESTGMAFF.

The chain combines TRBV6-6 with TRBJ2-1, with D perhaps TRBD2 (6 bases). This CDR3 contains 16 residues. The V gene lost 5 bases and the J gene lost 5 bases, with 19 bases spanning the gap. Per germline, CDR1 MNHNY and CDR2 SVGAGI (reference sequence). As DNA, the CDR3 is TGTGCCAGCAGTCCACCCTCCCCCGGGAGAGACAATGAGCAGTTCTTC. Protein sequence: CASSPPSPGRDNEQFF.

V gene TRBV4-3 combines with J gene TRBJ2-1; 7 bases are shared with TRBD2. The CDR3 contains 20 residues. V shed 0 bases and J 0 bases; nucleotides not matched to a gene: 14. CDR1 and CDR2 (germline): LGHNA, YSLEER. The CDR3 spells CASSQEVHFLGGISYNEQFF. The CDR3 coding sequence is TGCGCCAGCAGCCAAGAGGTTCATTTTCTGGGAGGGATCTCCTACAATGAGCAGTTCTTC.

This clone occurred once. This chain joins TRBV4-1 and TRBJ1-6; the D is unclear. Germline V gene data show CDR1 as MGHRA and CDR2 as YSYEKL. This CDR3 has 13 residues. The V end lost 1 base, the J end lost 10 bases, and 8 bases lay between the germline ends. As DNA, the CDR3 is TGCGCCAGCAGCCAAGTTGCAGTCTCACCCCTCCACTTT. Translating it yields CASSQVAVSPLHF.

The gene calls are TRBV15 and TRBJ2-3; the D is unclear. V lost 3 bases to trimming and J lost 3 bases, with 4 bases between them. Germline lookup yields CDR1 LNHNV and CDR2 YYDKDF (reference sequence). The CDR3 is made up of 12 amino acids. The CDR3 bases are TGTGCCACCAGCAGTAAAACAGATACGCAGTATTTT. This translates into CATSSKTDTQYF.

In this sample, this clone turned up once. The chain couples TRBV27 to TRBJ2-5; 7 positions agree with TRBD1. Per the germline V gene, CDR1 is MNHEY and CDR2 is SMNVEV (reference sequence). CDR3 size: 14 residues. The ends lost 1 base at V and 5 bases at J; junction bases unmatched: 4. The CDR3 coding sequence is TGTGCCAGCAGTTTATATGGCAGGGGGGAGACCCAGTACTTC. Amino acids: CASSLYGRGETQYF.

The chain links TRBV12-5 to TRBJ2-1; 7 nucleotides agree with TRBD1. Trimming took 1 base from V and 8 from J; bases not matched to a gene: 14. Per germline, CDR1 LGHNT and CDR2 FRNRAP. CDR3 length: 17 amino acids. CDR3 sequence reads: CASGLARDSKYSDEQFF. Written as DNA, the CDR3 is TGTGCTAGTGGTTTGGCCCGGGACAGCAAATATAGCGATGAGCAGTTCTTC. The whole variable domain, remainder taken from reference TRBV12-5 and TRBJ2-1, is DARVTQTPRHKVTEMGQEVTMRCQPILGHNTVFWYRQTMMQGLELLAYFRNRAPLDDSGMPKDRFSAEMPDATLATLKIQPSEPRDSAVYFCASGLARDSKYSDEQFFGPGTRLTVL.

This chain connects TRBV2 to TRBJ2-3; possible D gene TRBD1, 6 bases. Germline V gene lookup returns CDR1 SNHLY and CDR2 FYNNEI. The ends were cut back, 1 base at V and 6 bases at J, with 20 bases in the middle. CDR3 length: 17 amino acids. Here the CDR3 DNA reads TGTGCCAGCAGTGAAGTCCCCTGGACAGTCTTCTCGGATACGCAGTATTTT. Translated: CASSEVPWTVFSDTQYF. Full variable domain (outside the CDR3, taken from reference TRBV2 and TRBJ2-3): EPEVTQTPSHQVTQMGQEVILRCVPISNHLYFYWYRQILGQKVEFLVSFYNNEISEKSEIFDDQFSVERPDGSNFTLKIRSTKLEDSAMYFCASSEVPWTVFSDTQYFGPGTRLTVL.

The chain combines TRBV24-1 with TRBJ1-1; D perhaps matches TRBD1 (6 bases). This CDR3 comprises 13 residues. The ends were cut back, 7 bases at V and 3 bases at J, with 11 bases in the middle. Germline V lookup: CDR1 KGHDR, CDR2 SFDVKD. The CDR3 DNA reads as TGTGCCACCAGGGGGGGGCCAGACACTGAAGCTTTCTTT. It translates to CATRGGPDTEAFF.

J is TRBJ2-7 and V is TRBV7-9; TRBD1 might be the D (7 bases). Germline-derived CDR1 and CDR2 are SEHNR and FQNEAQ (reference sequence). V was trimmed by 4 bases and J by 5 bases, leaving 18 bases between them. CDR3 length equals 15 residues. CDR3 coding DNA: TGTGCCAGCAGCTCCCTTGGAGGGGGCGACGACGAGCAGTACGTC. The encoded protein is CASSSLGGGDDEQYV.

This chain links TRBV18 with TRBJ2-7, with 7 bases identical to TRBD2. The CDR3 runs to 16 residues. The V gene's germline CDR1 is KGHSH and CDR2 LQKENI. Germline trimming cut 3 bases from V and 0 bases from J; bases unmatched to any gene: 8. CDR3 sequence reads: CASSPELASSSYEQYF. DNA for the CDR3: TGTGCCAGCTCACCCGAACTAGCGTCCAGCTCCTACGAGCAGTACTTC.

The chain couples TRBV19 to TRBJ2-1, with a weak D call TRBD1 (6 bases). This CDR3 is 14 amino acids long. Looked up from germline, CDR1 is LNHDA and CDR2 is SQIVND (reference sequence). Trimming cost V 3 bases and J 8 bases, with 14 bases left between them. CDR3 sequence: CASSILGTIDEQFF. In nucleotides, the CDR3 is TGTGCCAGTAGTATTCTGGGGACAATCGATGAGCAGTTCTTC.

The genes are TRBV20-1 and TRBJ2-5; no firm D call. The CDR3 is 13 amino acids. Between the trimmed V and J ends, which lost 3 bases and 0 bases, there was a span of 8 bases. Germline CDR1 DFQATT, CDR2 SNEGSKA (reference sequence). The CDR3 DNA follows: TGCAGTGCTAGTTCGGCGGACCAAGAGACCCAGTACTTC. It codes for CSASSADQETQYF.

J is TRBJ1-2 and V is TRBV6-6; TRBD1 might be the D (6 bases). Trimming left V 3 bases short and J 8 bases short, with 16 bases between. Per the germline V gene, CDR1 is MNHNY and CDR2 is SVGAGI (reference sequence). This CDR3 region has 14 residues. The CDR3 reads CASSYSQGIRGYTF. The CDR3 DNA is TGTGCCAGCAGTTATTCCCAGGGGATACGAGGCTACACCTTC.

This chain uses TRBV27 with TRBJ2-7; tentative D call: TRBD1 (6 bases). The V gene lost 2 bases and the J gene lost 6 bases, with 11 bases spanning the gap. The CDR3 has 13 amino acids. Germline assignment: CDR1 MNHEY and CDR2 SMNVEV (reference sequence). The CDR3: CASSLVAGVEQYV. DNA for the CDR3: TGTGCCAGCAGTTTAGTGGCAGGGGTCGAGCAGTACGTC.

The V gene is TRBV5-1, the J gene TRBJ2-7; 7 nucleotides align to TRBD1. Germline V CDR1 and CDR2: SGHRS, YFSETQ. After removal of 4 bases from V and 3 bases from J, the junction contained 4 bases not matched to a gene. The CDR3 has 13 residues. CDR3 nucleotide sequence: TGCGCCAGCAGCATACCAGGGGGCTACGAGCAGTACTTC. It codes for CASSIPGGYEQYF.

CDR3 in DNA: TGTGCCAGCAGCCCGGACAGGCTGATGAACACTGAAGCTTTCTTT. Amino acid sequence: CASSPDRLMNTEAFF. The chain couples TRBV7-2 to TRBJ1-1, with TRBD1 identical over 7 bases. The CDR3 is 15 residues long. Looked up from germline, CDR1 is SGHTA and CDR2 is FQGNSA. The V and J ends lost 5 bases and 0 bases, in that order; junction bases with no gene match: 6.

The chain combines TRBV19 with TRBJ1-2; 8 nucleotides agree with TRBD1. CDR1 LNHDA and CDR2 SQIVND come from the germline V gene (reference sequence). There are 13 residues in the CDR3. V trimming: 3 bases; J trimming: 6 bases; junction bases outside the gene matches: 3. CDR3 sequence (DNA): TGTGCCAGTAGTATGGCACAGGGGGATGGCTACACCTTC. It encodes CASSMAQGDGYTF.

The CDR3: CATRAGGHYGYTF. As DNA, the CDR3 is TGTGCCACAAGGGCGGGAGGACACTATGGCTACACCTTC. The chain links TRBV19 to TRBJ1-2; D remains ambiguous. V was clipped by 10 bases and J by 3 bases, with 15 bases between them. This CDR3 comprises 13 residues. Germline V gene lookup returns CDR1 LNHDA and CDR2 SQIVND (reference sequence).

On this clone itself: A much bigger clone sits one base away, suggesting this may be a read error. This chain links TRBV5-4 with TRBJ2-2; 8 bases agree with TRBD1. V shed 4 bases, J shed 6 bases, and the junction held 2 bases outside the gene matches. Germline CDR1 SGHNT, CDR2 YYREEE (reference sequence). The CDR3 has 13 residues. The CDR3: CASSEQGAGELFF. CDR3 sequence (DNA): TGTGCCAGCAGCGAACAGGGGGCCGGGGAGCTGTTTTTT.